This T cell receptor (beta chain) was captured in a study of radiation and T cells in renal cell carcinoma (TCRdb year 2020). About the full investigation: In total, 53 samples underwent TCR beta sequencing: approximately 26 tumors plus 27 peripheral blood samples. The final blood draw was performed at 4 weeks after radiation, at the same time as nephrectomy. In the 53 samples combined, around 3.7 million unique CDR3 nucleotide sequences were found, encoding 2,658,974 unique CDR3 amino acid sequences. Beyond this particular receptor, the publication reports: In blood, the top tumor clonotypes increased between baseline and 2 weeks post-radiation and then shrank by 4 weeks, which suggests that tumor-resident clones expanded only transiently. Changes in the blood repertoire were not tracked past 4 weeks after treatment. Effects of radiation dose or scheduling on the TCR repertoire could not be addressed with the single-armed trial design. Because no pretreatment tumor biopsies were available, whether clonotypes were present in the tumor at baseline could not be determined.

Points on this clone: Its antigen is currently not known. Base qualities are not at hand, and no much larger clone is one base apart.

Taken from cysteine to phenylalanine, the CDR3 has 13 residues. Only the CDR3 DNA stays, 39 bases, in frame from base 1. The V end loses 5 bases and the J end loses 4 bases, and a stretch of 12 bases separates them. Taken from the germline V gene (reference sequence), the CDR1 and CDR2 loops are LNHDA and SQIVND. TCR beta libraries were generated from genomic DNA with the immunoSEQ kit, following the manufacturer's recommendations. To prepare the libraries, a first multiplex PCR with proprietary primers was run, followed by a second PCR that added unique barcodes, and a bead cleanup was done after each round. Each sample batch included a kit-provided positive control reaction and a negative control reaction. The final libraries underwent checking on an Agilent 4200 TapeStation D1000 ScreenTape, volumetric pooling, and quantification by qPCR. Sequencing was performed on an Illumina NextSeq500 using a MidOutput 150-cycle cartridge, with 156 Read1 cycles, 15 Index1 cycles, and the kit custom primers. The pooled library was loaded at roughly 1 pM with about 20% PhiX control spiked in. In the authors' own workflow: Vendor-processed data were analyzed in R, with a clonotype defined as all T cells sharing the same CDR3 nucleotide sequence. In the clone abundance analyses, frequencies in each sample were normalized to that sample's 10,000 most abundant clones. Before analysis, public T cell clones were removed, and these numbered fewer than five per sample on average. Tumor-enriched and baseline blood-enriched clonotypes were defined by at least a 32-fold difference in abundance between compartments. A beta-binomial differential abundance model was used to identify clonotypes that were expanded or contracted between blood time points. Similarity between tumor and blood repertoires was quantified using the Baroni-Urbani and Buser coefficient, and groups were compared with two-tailed Wilcoxon tests in R. TCRdb took over this immuneACCESS table, retaining in-frame rearrangements with V and J assigned. Such tables are incomplete; in checked studies, under half of the missing clones stem from an unresolved V gene, and the remainder is unexplained. The DNA was the basis for D and trimming; V, J and clone size are from that table. The sample data list 97,000 or so clones, and 70% to 85% of these were observed just once. 6% to 9% of the sample is taken by the ten largest.

The time point label on this specimen signifies: blood 4 weeks post-SBRT, at nephrectomy. The sample's treatment or condition label, in plain terms: 15 Gy SBRT to primary tumor, nephrectomy 4 weeks later. The samples were drawn from a clinical trial, where primary renal cell carcinomas were treated with 15 Gy of stereotactic body radiation therapy and then removed by nephrectomy 4 weeks afterward. To track tumor-enriched clonotypes, serial peripheral blood was sampled from radiation-treated patients at baseline and at 2 weeks and 4 weeks after SBRT. Every patient had renal cell carcinoma of clear cell pathology. The QIAamp DNA Blood Mini Kit (Qiagen) was used to prepare genomic DNA for TCR sequencing. The analyses included only samples that passed all quality control checks.

Sample: blood, taken from a patient whose treatment included radiotherapy and nephrectomy. The receptor was isolated from a man between 60 and 75 years old with renal cell carcinoma. The V gene is TRBV19 and the J gene is TRBJ2-7; possibly the D gene is TRBD1, per 6 matching bases. The encoded CDR3 is CASSSTGNYEQYF. The nucleotide sequence is TGTGCCAGTAGTTCAACAGGGAATTACGAGCAGTACTTC.